Sequencing of this T cell receptor (beta chain) was carried out in a study of T cell responses to AZD1222 COVID-19 vaccine. Assay used: immunoSEQ multiplex PCR; TCRdb lists only in-frame clones, some missing. The table includes about 54,000 clones, about 86% detected once. The CDR3 runs 13 residues. In germline, CDR1 is SGHNT, CDR2 YYREEE (reference sequence). The V end was cut by 4 bases, the J end by 6 bases, with 10 bases between. The sequencing here drew on peripheral blood, taken 28 days after the second AZD1222 dose. The sequence derives from an adult who received the AZD1222 COVID-19 vaccine. The rearrangement joins TRBV5-4 to TRBJ1-4; no clear D. This CDR3 reads CASSMELYEKLFF. CDR3 DNA sequence: TGTGCCAGCAGCATGGAACTTTATGAAAAACTGTTTTTT.